Following are 27 T cell receptor beta chains from one sample sequenced in a study of regulatory T cells in long-lasting Graves disease. Through Arm-PCR of CDR3 regions and iRepertoire HTBI primers, TCR beta libraries were built. In TCRdb, the multiplex PCR reads were re-called with MiXCR into one record per CDR3 protein. Among a few hundred thousand distinct CDR3 sequences listed, 20% to 25% were seen once. This sample's time point: persistent/refractory GD, antithyroid drugs over 5 years with positive TRAb. Extracted PBMC RNA gave rise to the TCR library. The specimen was peripheral blood mononuclear cells (PBMCs), collected when the disease was refractory, from a patient treated with antithyroid drugs. All receptors come from a female donor with Graves disease.

As regards this clonotype: Since no conserved phenylalanine or tryptophan closes the CDR3, a read error is the likely cause. The chain combines TRBV11-2 with TRBJ1-1; D gene ambiguous. V was clipped by 6 bases and J by 2 bases, with 1 base between them. The germline V gene encodes CDR1 SGHAT and CDR2 FQNNGV. This CDR3 region has 10 residues. CDR3 sequence (DNA): TGTGCCAGCAGTAACACTGAAGCTTTCTCT. It yields the protein CASSNTEAFS.

In its sample, this clonotype was seen a few times. The chain employs TRBV5-1 and TRBJ2-1; 7 bases align to TRBD1. V shed 0 bases and J 5 bases; nucleotides not matched to a gene: 8. In germline, CDR1 is SGHRS, CDR2 YFSETQ. This CDR3 has 16 amino acids. CDR3 amino acids: CASSLDRTGGNNEQFF. In nucleotides, the CDR3 is TGCGCCAGCAGCTTGGACCGGACAGGAGGTAACAATGAGCAGTTCTTC.

The rearrangement uses TRBV19 and TRBJ2-5; D might be TRBD1 or TRBD2, each matching 5 bases. Germline V gives CDR1 LNHDA, CDR2 SQIVND (reference sequence). Trimming took off 2 bases at V and 5 bases at J, with 21 bases between the two ends. This CDR3 comprises 17 residues. The CDR3 loop is CASSISSVKGPYETQYF. As DNA, the CDR3 is TGTGCCAGTAGTATATCTTCAGTCAAGGGACCCTATGAGACCCAGTACTTC.

This clonotype showed up just a few times. One junction end disagrees with the germline gene, perhaps due to a read error. The rearrangement joins TRBV28 to TRBJ2-7, with D possibly TRBD2 on 5 matching bases. The germline CDR1 and CDR2 sequences are MDHEN and SYDVKM. This CDR3 region has 12 residues. The CDR3 is CVSSLRRDEQYF. The DNA for the CDR3 is TGTGTCAGCAGTTTAAGGCGGGACGAGCAGTACTTC.

This clonotype was observed many times. The chain links TRBV6-1 to TRBJ2-7, with D unresolved. CDR1 is MNHNS and CDR2 is SASEGT in the germline V gene. The CDR3 length is 14 residues. V was shortened by 5 bases and J by 0 bases, with 11 bases between the two germline ends. The CDR3 nucleotides read TGTGCCAGCAGTCCCGACTGGTTCTCCTACGAGCAGTACTTC. Translating it yields CASSPDWFSYEQYF.

In its sample, this clonotype was seen many times. This chain joins TRBV13 and TRBJ1-2; D may be TRBD1 (6 bases). The V and J ends lost 5 bases and 10 bases respectively, with 11 bases between them. The CDR3 has 11 residues. Looked up from germline, CDR1 is PRHDT and CDR2 is FYEKMQ (reference sequence). The CDR3 region is CASSAQGPYTF. CDR3 DNA: TGTGCCAGCAGCGCACAGGGACCCTACACCTTC.

This clonotype appeared a few times. The chain has TRBV12-3 or TRBV12-4 and TRBJ1-2; unclear D gene. This CDR3 has 11 residues. V dropped 6 bases and J dropped 4 bases, with 6 bases sitting between them. The chain's CDR3 is CASRAAYGYTF. In DNA form, the CDR3 reads TGTGCCAGCAGGGCGGCCTATGGCTACACCTTC.

As regards this clonotype: Being one base from a much bigger clone, this may be a read error. The chain joins TRBV15 to TRBJ1-5, with 9 bases fitting TRBD1. Germline values: CDR1 LNHNV, CDR2 YYDKDF (reference sequence). The CDR3 contains 15 residues. DNA of the CDR3: TGTGCCGCCAGCATGGACAGGGGTTCCAATCAGCCCCAGCATTTT. This sequence encodes CAASMDRGSNQPQHF.

About this clonotype: This may be a read error, as it is one base from a much larger clone. The chain has TRBV11-1 and TRBJ2-5, with 9 positions matching TRBD1. CDR3 length equals 13 residues. CDR1 is SGHAT, CDR2 FQDESV, per germline (reference sequence). CDR3 amino acids: CAGSGTGRETQYF. Here the CDR3 DNA reads TGTGCCGGCAGCGGGACAGGGCGTGAGACCCAGTACTTC.

This clonotype was counted at least ten times. V gene TRBV6-1 combines with J gene TRBJ1-1, with 8 nucleotides matching TRBD1. The CDR3 runs 15 residues. Trimming cost V 8 bases and J 2 bases; bases outside gene matches: 10. The germline gives CDR1 MNHNS, CDR2 SASEGT. CDR3: CASGPRGPGNTEAFF. Written as DNA, the CDR3 is TGTGCCAGCGGGCCCAGGGGGCCGGGAAACACTGAAGCTTTCTTT.

This clonotype was observed at least ten times. The chain has TRBV10-3 and TRBJ2-5, with D unresolved. The CDR3 loop spans 14 amino acids. V was shortened by 2 bases and J by 5 bases, with 12 bases between the two germline ends. Germline CDR1 ENHRY, CDR2 SYGVKD. CDR3 amino acids: CAISELGSRETQYF. CDR3 coding DNA: TGTGCCATCAGTGAGCTTGGGTCAAGGGAGACCCAGTACTTC.

The chain combines TRBV10-3 with TRBJ1-1; 8 bases line up with TRBD1. This CDR3 comprises 15 residues. Germline V gene data show CDR1 as ENHRY and CDR2 as SYGVKD. The V and J ends lost 4 bases and 1 base, in that order; junction bases with no gene match: 5. The CDR3 region has the DNA TGTGCCATCAGTGGGTCGGACAGGGCGAACACTGAAGCTTTCTTT. Its translation: CAISGSDRANTEAFF.

This clonotype has a count of ten or more. The genes are TRBV28 and TRBJ2-7; D possibly corresponds to TRBD2 (6 bases). There are 13 residues in the CDR3. The germline V gene encodes CDR1 MDHEN and CDR2 SYDVKM. V lost 3 bases and J lost 2, with 8 bases in between. CDR3 DNA sequence: TGTGCCAGCAGTTTTTCGGGGGCCTACGAGCAGTACTTC. It translates to CASSFSGAYEQYF. Looking up the rest from reference TRBV28 and TRBJ2-7 gives the full variable domain: DVKVTQSSRYLVKRTGEKVFLECVQDMDHENMFWYRQDPGLGLRLIYFSYDVKMKEKGDIPEGYSVSREKKERFSLILESASTNQTSMYLCASSFSGAYEQYFGPGTRLTVT.

This clonotype was counted only a few times. The rearrangement joins TRBV28 to TRBJ2-7; D is ambiguous. The CDR3 sequence is 16 residues long. V was trimmed by 6 bases and J by 4 bases, leaving 22 bases between them. Germline CDR1 MDHEN, CDR2 SYDVKM. CDR3 protein: CASRAMSDGLRYEQYF. The CDR3 coding sequence is TGTGCCAGCAGAGCCATGAGTGACGGTCTAAGGTACGAGCAGTACTTC.

Comments on this clonotype: A read error is possible here, since a much larger clone lies one base away. The V call is TRBV11-2, the J call TRBJ2-7; D perhaps matches TRBD1 (6 bases). CDR1 and CDR2 (germline): SGHAT, FQNNGV. This CDR3 is 15 amino acids long. V was pared by 4 bases and J by 0 bases, with 13 bases between. In DNA, the CDR3 is TGTGCCAGCAGCTCCATTCCACAGGGCTCCTACGAGCAGTACTTC. Its protein product is CASSSIPQGSYEQYF.

This clonotype was seen a handful of times. Likely a read error: the CDR3 ends without its conserved phenylalanine or tryptophan. The rearrangement joins TRBV7-9 to TRBJ1-1; D unresolved. Trimming took 11 bases from V and 5 from J, leaving 18 bases between them. The CDR3 has 13 amino acids. In germline, CDR1 is SEHNR, CDR2 FQNEAQ (reference sequence). In DNA form, the CDR3 reads TGTGCCGCGATCGGCACCCCTAGAACTGAAGCTTTCTCT. Its protein product is CAAIGTPRTEAFS.

The rearrangement links TRBV28 to TRBJ2-7; possibly TRBD2 for D (5 bases). Germline V lookup: CDR1 MDHEN, CDR2 SYDVKM. The CDR3 is 12 residues long. The V end was cut by 8 bases, the J end by 5 bases, with 13 bases between. Here the CDR3 reads CASGLPGDEQYF. CDR3 DNA sequence: TGTGCCAGCGGCCTCCCCGGGGACGAGCAGTACTTC.

This clonotype was seen only a few times. The CDR3 here is CASSLAHGAGYGYTF. CDR3 nucleotides: TGTGCCAGCAGCTTAGCTCACGGGGCTGGCTATGGCTACACCTTC. V usage is TRBV7-2 and J usage is TRBJ1-2, with a tentative D call TRBD1 (5 bases). Germline assignment: CDR1 SGHTA and CDR2 FQGNSA. V dropped 0 bases and J dropped 4 bases, with 12 bases sitting between them. The CDR3 runs 15 residues.

With respect to this clonotype: A read error may explain this, as a much larger clone is one base away. The conserved phenylalanine or tryptophan normally closing the CDR3 is absent here, so this likely arose from a read error. The chain is built from TRBV6-1 and TRBJ1-5, with D possibly matching TRBD1 (6 bases). Germline lookup yields CDR1 MNHNS and CDR2 SASEGT. This CDR3 region has 15 residues. The ends were cut back, 6 bases at V and 4 bases at J, with 16 bases in the middle. CDR3 DNA sequence: TGTGCCAGCAGCAAAGAACAGGGCATTAATCAGCCCCAGCATTCT. Translating it yields CASSKEQGINQPQHS.

The rearrangement links TRBV5-1 to TRBJ1-2; D may be TRBD1 (6 bases). CDR3 size: 17 residues. V gave up 3 bases and J gave up 1 base, with 19 bases separating them. Germline CDR1 and CDR2: SGHRS and YFSETQ. The CDR3 nucleotides are TGCGCCAGCAGCTCTACGACAGGCCAGGGAGTTAACTATGGCTACACCTTC. Translation: CASSSTTGQGVNYGYTF.

This clonotype was counted many times. The V and J genes are TRBV28 and TRBJ1-1, with D tentatively TRBD1 (6 bases). CDR3 length: 13 amino acids. Germline CDR1 MDHEN, CDR2 SYDVKM. Trimming cost V 6 bases and J 1 base, with 9 bases left between them. The CDR3 nucleotides read TGTGCCAGCAGCTCAGGGGAGAACACTGAAGCTTTCTTT. Protein sequence: CASSSGENTEAFF.

This clonotype turned up a few times. The chain employs TRBV29-1 and TRBJ1-1; TRBD1 might be the D (5 bases). This CDR3 has 13 amino acids. V was pared by 4 bases and J by 1 base, with 10 bases between. Germline CDR1 reads SQVTM; CDR2 reads ANQGSEA. CDR3 nucleotides: TGCAGCGTTGTCTCCCAGGGGAACACTGAAGCTTTCTTT. It encodes CSVVSQGNTEAFF.

This clonotype was found a few times. The chain uses TRBV28 and TRBJ2-5; tentative D call: TRBD2 (5 bases). This CDR3 is 13 amino acids long. Germline V gene sequence: CDR1 MDHEN, CDR2 SYDVKM. V was clipped by 4 bases and J by 4 bases, with 10 bases between them. CDR3 protein: CASSSRDGETQYF. In nucleotides, the CDR3 is TGTGCCAGCAGTTCCCGGGATGGAGAGACCCAGTACTTC.

In its sample, this clonotype was seen many times. The chain has TRBV24-1 and TRBJ2-2, with TRBD1 matching over 9 bases. The V and J ends lost 4 bases and 4 bases, in that order; junction bases with no gene match: 6. The CDR3 has 16 amino acids. The germline V gene encodes CDR1 KGHDR and CDR2 SFDVKD. The CDR3 DNA sequence: TGTGCCACCAGTGACTCGGACAGGGGTGTCACCGGGGAGCTGTTTTTT. Translating it yields CATSDSDRGVTGELFF.

This clonotype was detected ten times or more. The chain employs TRBV28 and TRBJ1-4; 7 bases map to TRBD1. CDR1 is MDHEN, CDR2 SYDVKM, per germline. This CDR3 comprises 15 residues. Trimming at V came to 6 bases and at J to 0 bases, leaving 4 bases not matched to a gene. The chain's CDR3 is CASSDQGATNEKLFF. CDR3 nucleotides: TGTGCCAGCAGCGATCAGGGGGCAACTAATGAAAAACTGTTTTTT.

In this sample, this clonotype turned up a few times. The rearrangement joins TRBV19 to TRBJ2-4; D unclear. V was pared by 1 base and J by 1 base, with 20 bases between. The germline V gene has CDR1 LNHDA and CDR2 SQIVND (reference sequence). The CDR3 totals 19 residues. DNA for the CDR3: TGTGCCAGTAGTATAGTGAAGCCGCCAGGTCCGCTGGCCAAAAACATTCAGTACTTC. Translation: CASSIVKPPGPLAKNIQYF.

Notes on this clonotype: A much bigger clone sits one base away, suggesting this may be a read error. No DNA is shown, since the ends of the CDR3 on it are uncertain; the CDR3 is the one TCRdb lists. The gene calls are TRBV29-1 and TRBJ2-7; the D call of TRBD1 is as the table states it, not checked on the DNA. From its first to its last residue, the CDR3 has 12 amino acids. Germline V gene data show CDR1 as SQVTM and CDR2 as ANQGSEA. The CDR3 sequence: CSVGSGTYERYF.